The sequence of this T cell receptor (beta chain) was determined in a study of T cell clonality in common variable immunodeficiency. Study-level findings and limits: Fewer deletions and N-nucleotide insertions were reportedly seen in common variable immunodeficiency TCR beta sequences. Compared with healthy controls, CVID subjects showed increased TCRbeta clonality, mostly in about a third. CVID subjects shared fewer TCRbeta clones than healthy controls did.

CVID and control samples used equivalent genomic DNA input. Generated by immunoSEQ multiplex PCR, the TCRdb table keeps only in-frame clones and is missing some. Sampling found approximately 81,000 clones, none seen once. The V segment lost 2 bases and the J segment 1 base; nucleotides outside the gene matches: 9. The CDR3 runs to 19 residues. Germline values: CDR1 SGHDN, CDR2 FVKESK. At least ten counts were recorded for this clone. What it binds is unknown. Coverage ceases 3 residues before the CDR3 finishes, and the germline J gene fills in the end. Material: peripheral blood mononuclear cells. V is TRBV14 and J is TRBJ2-5, with 14 bases aligning to TRBD2. The sequence was collected from a person aged 18 to 70 in good health. The sequenced CDR3 bases are TGTGCCAGCAGCCAACGGACCGGGACTAGCGGGAGTCCCCAAGAGACC. Protein sequence: CASSQRTGTSGSPQET. The complete CDR3 protein is CASSQRTGTSGSPQETQYF.